The rows below give T cell receptor beta chains drawn from one sample of a study of regulatory T cells in long-lasting Graves disease. MiXCR, applied by TCRdb to the multiplex PCR reads, yields one record per CDR3 protein. Of 600,000 to 800,000 distinct CDR3 sequences listed, about 32% are singletons. The source was peripheral blood mononuclear cells (PBMCs), collected when the disease was refractory, from a patient treated with antithyroid drugs. All receptors come from a female donor with Graves disease. Each CDR3 is given with its conserved first and last residue. D genes are given only for firm matches. Size tells how often a clone was seen (once, few, many) or the class of an expanded clone, and some rows leave it out.

V: TRBV12-3/TRBV12-4
size: NA
D: NA
J: TRBJ2-3
CDR3: CASSLRTSTDTQYF
DNA: TGTGCCAGCAGTTTAAGGACTAGCACAGATACGCAGTATTTT

V: TRBV12-3/TRBV12-4
size: few
D: NA
J: TRBJ1-2
CDR3: CASSSPPGSPPNYGYTF
DNA: TGTGCCAGCAGCTCCCCCCCAGGGAGCCCCCCTAACTATGGCTACACCTTC

V: TRBV29-1
size: NA
D: TRBD1
J: TRBJ2-7
CDR3: CSVVGPGQGVYEQYF
DNA: TGCAGCGTTGTCGGTCCGGGACAGGGAGTTTACGAGCAGTACTTC

V: TRBV30
size: few
D: NA
J: TRBJ1-1
CDR3: CAWSALGLNTEAFF
DNA: TGTGCCTGGAGCGCATTGGGGTTGAACACTGAAGCTTTCTTT

V: TRBV5-1
size: many
D: NA
J: TRBJ1-4
CDR3: CASKGGGGNEKLFF
DNA: TGCGCCAGCAAGGGCGGCGGGGGTAATGAAAAACTGTTTTTT

V: TRBV18
size: NA
D: NA
J: TRBJ2-7
CDR3: CASSPPDIDEQYF
DNA: TGTGCCAGCTCACCACCGGATATTGACGAGCAGTACTTC

V: TRBV9
size: few
D: NA
J: TRBJ2-7
CDR3: CASSVNGVSYEQYF
DNA: TGTGCCAGCAGCGTAAACGGCGTCTCCTACGAGCAGTACTTC

V: TRBV7-9
size: NA
D: NA
J: TRBJ1-2
CDR3: CASRGTPYGYTF
DNA: TGTGCCAGCAGGGGGACACCTTATGGCTACACCTTC

V: TRBV24-1
size: NA
D: NA
J: TRBJ1-2
CDR3: CATSDPTGYGYTF
DNA: TGTGCCACCAGTGATCCGACAGGATATGGCTACACCTTC

V: TRBV2
size: NA
D: NA
J: TRBJ1-5
CDR3: CASSDQNQPQHF
DNA: TGTGCCAGCAGTGACCAGAATCAGCCCCAGCATTTT

V: TRBV4-1
size: NA
D: NA
J: TRBJ1-2
CDR3: CASSRGQSAYGYTF
DNA: TGCGCCAGCAGCAGAGGACAGAGTGCCTATGGCTACACCTTC

V: TRBV12-3/TRBV12-4
size: many
D: TRBD1
J: TRBJ2-5
CDR3: CASSLNRGLETQYF
DNA: TGTGCCAGCAGTTTGAACAGGGGGCTTGAGACCCAGTACTTC

V: TRBV13
size: NA
D: NA
J: TRBJ2-4
CDR3: CASSRADIQYF
DNA: TGTGCCAGCAGCCGGGCGGACATTCAGTACTTC

V: TRBV4-1
size: few
D: NA
J: TRBJ2-2
CDR3: CASSQEFGGGFTGELFF
DNA: TGCGCCAGCAGCCAAGAGTTCGGCGGAGGATTTACCGGGGAGCTGTTTTTT

V: TRBV5-1
size: NA
D: NA
J: TRBJ2-7
CDR3: CASSLNRRTYEQYF
DNA: TGCGCCAGCAGCTTGAACAGGAGAACCTACGAGCAGTACTTC

V: TRBV27
size: few
D: TRBD2
J: TRBJ2-3
CDR3: CASSFSSAGGVPDTQYF
DNA: TGTGCCAGCAGTTTCTCCTCGGCGGGAGGGGTCCCAGATACGCAGTATTTT

V: TRBV12-3/TRBV12-4
size: many
D: NA
J: TRBJ1-6
CDR3: CASSSQVGTNSPLHF
DNA: TGTGCCAGCAGTTCCCAGGTGGGGACGAATTCACCCCTCCACTTT

V: TRBV5-5
size: NA
D: NA
J: TRBJ2-2
CDR3: CASSGGQRNTGELFF
DNA: TGTGCCAGCAGCGGGGGACAACGGAACACCGGGGAGCTGTTTTTT

V: TRBV12-3/TRBV12-4
size: NA
D: NA
J: TRBJ1-1
CDR3: CASSLWGTMATEAFF
DNA: TGTGCCAGCAGCCTATGGGGGACGATGGCCACTGAAGCTTTCTTT

V: TRBV5-1
size: few
D: TRBD1
J: TRBJ1-2
CDR3: CASSLALRTGKGYGYTF
DNA: TGCGCCAGCAGCTTGGCCCTTCGGACAGGGAAGGGCTATGGCTACACCTTC

V: TRBV6-1
size: few
D: TRBD2
J: TRBJ2-7
CDR3: CASSGTRQSYEQYF
DNA: TGTGCCAGCAGTGGGACTAGGCAGTCCTACGAGCAGTACTTC

V: TRBV19
size: NA
D: TRBD1
J: TRBJ2-7
CDR3: CATDGQGNEQYF
DNA: TGTGCCACCGATGGACAGGGGAACGAGCAGTACTTC

V: TRBV10-2
size: NA
D: NA
J: TRBJ1-3
CDR3: CASSEFVLKAGRLAHGTIYF
DNA: TGCGCCAGCAGTGAATTCGTGTTGAAGGCGGGGCGTCTGGCCCACGGCACCATATATTTT

V: TRBV9
size: NA
D: NA
J: TRBJ2-7
CDR3: CASSGDPSVEQYF
DNA: TGTGCCAGCAGCGGAGATCCTTCGGTCGAGCAGTACTTC

V: TRBV20-1
size: NA
D: TRBD1
J: TRBJ2-7
CDR3: CSASRSVGGDRGSYEQYF
DNA: TGCAGTGCTAGCCGGTCCGTCGGAGGGGACAGGGGCTCCTACGAGCAGTACTTC

V: TRBV12-5
size: NA
D: NA
J: TRBJ1-1
CDR3: CASGLEGVYGNTEAFF
DNA: TGTGCTAGTGGTTTGGAGGGGGTCTACGGAAACACTGAAGCTTTCTTT

V: TRBV20-1
size: few
D: NA
J: TRBJ2-5
CDR3: CSARVGETQYF
DNA: TGCAGTGCTAGAGTCGGAGAGACCCAGTACTTC

V: TRBV12-3/TRBV12-4
size: few
D: TRBD1
J: TRBJ2-7
CDR3: CASSPDRAVYEQYF
DNA: TGTGCCAGCAGCCCGGACAGGGCGGTCTACGAGCAGTACTTC

V: TRBV6-1
size: many
D: NA
J: TRBJ1-4
CDR3: CASSEVPGVGEKLFF
DNA: TGTGCCAGCAGTGAAGTACCCGGCGTCGGTGAAAAACTGTTTTTT

V: TRBV20-1
size: many
D: TRBD1
J: TRBJ1-4
CDR3: CSARLGQGFEKLFF
DNA: TGCAGTGCTAGACTTGGACAGGGTTTCGAAAAACTGTTTTTT

V: TRBV2
size: many
D: NA
J: TRBJ1-2
CDR3: CASRRSRDYGYTF
DNA: TGTGCCAGCAGGAGGAGTCGCGACTATGGCTACACCTTC

V: TRBV14
size: NA
D: TRBD2
J: TRBJ2-7
CDR3: CASSQGRERERPISYEQYF
DNA: TGTGCCAGCAGCCAAGGGCGCGAGCGGGAGCGACCTATCTCCTACGAGCAGTACTTC

V: TRBV11-1
size: NA
D: TRBD2
J: TRBJ2-5
CDR3: CASSPGTSGSGLETQYF
DNA: TGTGCCAGCAGCCCTGGGACTAGCGGGAGTGGTTTGGAGACCCAGTACTTC

V: TRBV7-9
size: few
D: NA
J: TRBJ1-2
CDR3: CASSLAAGEAYGYTF
DNA: TGTGCCAGCAGCTTAGCTGCAGGGGAGGCCTATGGCTACACCTTC

V: TRBV5-1
size: NA
D: NA
J: TRBJ1-2
CDR3: CASSSIPGSNYGYTF
DNA: TGCGCCAGCAGTTCGATACCAGGTTCTAACTATGGCTACACCTTC

V: TRBV7-9
size: NA
D: TRBD1
J: TRBJ1-1
CDR3: CASSPRDSPNTEAFF
DNA: TGTGCCAGCAGCCCCAGGGACAGCCCGAACACTGAAGCTTTCTTT

V: TRBV6-1
size: few
D: NA
J: TRBJ1-2
CDR3: CASGSGIYGYTF
DNA: TGTGCCAGCGGATCCGGGATCTATGGCTACACCTTC

V: TRBV12-3/TRBV12-4
size: once
D: TRBD1
J: TRBJ2-7
CDR3: CASSFRQGDEQYF
DNA: TGTGCCAGCAGTTTTCGACAGGGGGACGAGCAGTACTTC

V: TRBV4-1
size: NA
D: NA
J: TRBJ1-1
CDR3: CASSQVLGRGAITEAFF
DNA: TGCGCCAGCAGCCAAGTCTTGGGTAGGGGGGCCATTACTGAAGCTTTCTTT